The 30 T cell receptor beta chains given below trace back to one sample, sequenced in a study of molecular identifiers for immune sequencing clone quantification. TCRdb reprocessed the PCR reads via MiXCR and lists one record per CDR3 protein. The sample includes 85,000 to 100,000 distinct CDR3 sequences, 20% to 30% of them seen just once. The sample taken for sequencing was naive CD8+ T cells from blood, with Jurkat cell RNA spiked in. The subset denotes: FACS-sorted CD8+CD4-CCR7+CD45RA+ naive T cells. The receptors come from a human donor in good health. Some libraries in this study had Jurkat cell RNA spiked in.

In this sample, this clonotype turned up many times. The chain has TRBV11-2 and TRBJ2-1, with 13 bases lining up with TRBD2. Germline V CDR1 and CDR2: SGHAT, FQNNGV. Trimming took 4 bases from V and 9 from J; bases not matched to a gene: 6. The CDR3 extends over 15 amino acids. CDR3 DNA: TGTGCCAGCAGCTCTCCGGGACTAGCGGGACCTGAGCAGTTCTTC. This encodes CASSSPGLAGPEQFF.

This clonotype was recorded at least ten times. The chain has TRBV6-5 and TRBJ2-7, with 10 bases that match TRBD1. J gave up 2 bases and V 5 bases, and 6 bases lay outside the gene matches. This CDR3 spans 15 amino acids. The germline gives CDR1 MNHEY, CDR2 SVGAGI. Here the CDR3 reads CASSTSGTGAYEQYF. CDR3 bases: TGTGCCAGCAGTACATCCGGGACAGGGGCCTACGAGCAGTACTTC.

This clonotype was observed many times. This rearrangement joins TRBV4-1 to TRBJ1-5; D may be TRBD1 (5 bases). Germline CDR1 reads MGHRA; CDR2 reads YSYEKL. V dropped 0 bases and J dropped 7 bases, with 13 bases sitting between them. This CDR3 has 15 amino acids. CDR3 coding DNA: TGCGCCAGCAGCCAAGATCCGCAGGGAGGACAGCCCCAGCATTTT. This sequence encodes CASSQDPQGGQPQHF.

This CDR3 is CASSYSVSVSVTLWDQPQHF. CDR3 DNA: TGTGCCAGCAGTTACTCGGTTTCCGTTTCTGTGACTTTATGGGATCAGCCCCAGCATTTT. The chain has TRBV6-2 or TRBV6-3 and TRBJ1-5; D is ambiguous. This CDR3 is built from 20 residues. Germline V gene lookup returns CDR1 MNHEY and CDR2 SVGEGT. V was pared by 0 bases and J by 5 bases, with 26 bases between.

This clonotype has a count of ten or more. The J gene is TRBJ2-7, the V gene TRBV12-3 or TRBV12-4; maybe TRBD1 (6 bases). V was shortened by 3 bases and J by 3 bases, with 9 bases between the two germline ends. There are 13 residues in the CDR3. CDR3 DNA: TGTGCCAGCAGTTTTCAGGGGTACTACGAGCAGTACTTC. It specifies CASSFQGYYEQYF.

This clonotype came up a few times. The V call is TRBV19, the J call TRBJ1-6; D unresolved. V dropped 5 bases and J dropped 0 bases, with 11 bases sitting between them. Germline-derived CDR1 and CDR2 are LNHDA and SQIVND (reference sequence). CDR3 length equals 16 residues. The CDR3 here is CASSGGNPSYNSPLHF. Written as DNA, the CDR3 is TGTGCCAGTAGTGGCGGGAACCCCTCCTATAATTCACCCCTCCACTTT.

The table lists this clonotype with a few counts. The genes are TRBV28 and TRBJ2-7; 9 bases align to TRBD1. The CDR3 is made up of 17 amino acids. Germline V gene lookup returns CDR1 MDHEN and CDR2 SYDVKM. Trimming removed 5 bases from V and 3 bases from J; junction bases left unmatched: 14. The CDR3 region has the DNA TGTGCCAGCAGTCCGAACGACCGGGACAGGGATCGCTACGAGCAGTACTTC. Translating it yields CASSPNDRDRDRYEQYF. The whole variable domain, remainder taken from reference TRBV28 and TRBJ2-7, is DVKVTQSSRYLVKRTGEKVFLECVQDMDHENMFWYRQDPGLGLRLIYFSYDVKMKEKGDIPEGYSVSREKKERFSLILESASTNQTSMYLCASSPNDRDRDRYEQYFGPGTRLTVT.

This clonotype was observed many times. The chain couples TRBV2 to TRBJ1-6; tentatively, D is TRBD1 (6 bases). The CDR3 is made up of 12 amino acids. Germline-derived CDR1 and CDR2 are SNHLY and FYNNEI. Between the trimmed V and J ends, which lost 8 bases and 10 bases, there was a span of 12 bases. The CDR3 here is CASSLQGSPLHF. CDR3 bases: TGTGCCAGCTCTCTACAGGGCTCACCCCTCCACTTT.

This clonotype came up a few times. V and J are TRBV11-2 and TRBJ1-5; TRBD1 might be the D (6 bases). The CDR3 loop spans 15 amino acids. Trimming took 3 bases from V and 5 from J, leaving 14 bases between them. Germline V gene lookup returns CDR1 SGHAT and CDR2 FQNNGV. The CDR3 loop is CASSFGRGPDQPQHF. CDR3 in DNA: TGTGCCAGCAGCTTTGGCAGGGGCCCGGATCAGCCCCAGCATTTT.

A remark on this clonotype: This may come from a read error, since a much larger clone is one base off. The CDR3 does not close with the conserved phenylalanine or tryptophan, likely indicating a read error. This sequence joins TRBV9 and TRBJ1-1; weak D call: TRBD1 (6 bases). From germline, CDR1 is SGDLS and CDR2 YYNGEE. Trimming left V 0 bases short and J 4 bases short, with 10 bases between. The CDR3 length is 14 residues. This CDR3 is CASSVAEGGTEAFL. CDR3 sequence (DNA): TGTGCCAGCAGCGTAGCTGAGGGGGGCACTGAAGCTTTCCTT.

About this clonotype: A much larger clone sits a single nucleotide away, making a read error possible. V usage is TRBV4-3 and J usage is TRBJ2-7; TRBD1 matches 9 bases. Germline values: CDR1 LGHNA, CDR2 YSLEER. CDR3 length: 19 residues. Written as DNA, the CDR3 is TGCGTCAGCAGCCAAGATATGGGGGAAACCGGGACAGGGTCATACGAGCAGTACTTC. Its translation is CVSSQDMGETGTGSYEQYF.

This clonotype was counted between two and nine times. CDR3 sequence (DNA): TGTGCCAGCAGCACTTCGACAGGGGGCAGGGACATTCAGTACTTC. Protein: CASSTSTGGRDIQYF. V gene TRBV5-5 combines with J gene TRBJ2-4; 10 positions agree with TRBD1. Germline lookup yields CDR1 SGHKS and CDR2 YYEKEE (reference sequence). Trimming at V came to 4 bases and at J to 8 bases, leaving 9 bases not matched to a gene. The CDR3 totals 15 residues.

As for this clonotype: A read error may account for a junction end that differs from germline. This chain connects TRBV28 to TRBJ2-5, with D unclear. The CDR3 extends over 16 amino acids. In germline, CDR1 is MDHEN, CDR2 SYDVKM. The CDR3 loop is CARSLGLEYARAPPYF. The CDR3 DNA follows: TGTGCCCGCAGTTTAGGGTTAGAGTATGCCCGCGCACCCCCGTACTTC.

This clonotype has only a few counts. A much larger clone differs by one base, so this may be a read error. V is TRBV11-2 and J is TRBJ2-1; no definite D call. In germline, CDR1 is SGHAT, CDR2 FQNNGV. CDR3 length: 12 residues. V dropped 5 bases and J dropped 9 bases, with 11 bases sitting between them. The CDR3 coding sequence is TGTGCCAGCAGCCCACTCCCGTCTGAGCAGTTCTTC. This sequence encodes CASSPLPSEQFF.

This clonotype was seen repeatedly, ten times or more. CDR3 protein: CASSFEAGDTGELFF. CDR3 in DNA: TGTGCCAGCAGTTTTGAAGCGGGGGACACCGGGGAGCTGTTTTTT. This chain connects TRBV27 to TRBJ2-2; TRBD2 matches at 8 bases. Germline assignment: CDR1 MNHEY and CDR2 SMNVEV (reference sequence). The CDR3 contains 15 residues. With V trimmed by 3 bases and J by 3 bases, 3 bases remained unmatched.

This clonotype showed up many times. This chain links TRBV4-1 with TRBJ2-7, with D perhaps matching TRBD1 (5 bases). The CDR3 is 12 residues long. With 4 bases removed from V and 7 bases from J, the gap between germline ends came to 11 bases. Germline V gene lookup returns CDR1 MGHRA and CDR2 YSYEKL. The CDR3, as DNA: TGCGCCAGCAGCCCTCCCCAGGGTGAGCAGTACTTC. Translating gives CASSPPQGEQYF.

This rearrangement joins TRBV7-9 to TRBJ2-5; D is undetermined. The CDR3 is 13 amino acids. CDR1 is SEHNR, CDR2 FQNEAQ, per germline (reference sequence). V was cut by 5 bases and J by 5 bases, with 12 bases left in between. DNA for the CDR3: TGTGCCAGCAGCACTGACGGCTTGGAGACCCAGTACTTC. This encodes CASSTDGLETQYF.

V is TRBV19 and J is TRBJ2-7; the D gene is possibly TRBD2 (6 bases). The germline V and J ends were trimmed by 5 bases and 0 bases, with 20 bases remaining between them. The CDR3 length is 17 residues. The V gene's germline CDR1 is LNHDA and CDR2 SQIVND (reference sequence). As DNA, the CDR3 is TGTGCCAGTAGTTACTCAGGAGGGGACTTAGGCTCCTACGAGCAGTACTTC. It yields the protein CASSYSGGDLGSYEQYF.

This clonotype was seen a handful of times. V usage is TRBV12-3 or TRBV12-4 and J usage is TRBJ2-3; D call uncertain. The V end lost 5 bases, the J end lost 3 bases, and 6 bases lay between the germline ends. This CDR3 has 12 residues. The CDR3 nucleotides read TGTGCCAGCAGTCCAGTAACAGATACGCAGTATTTT. This sequence encodes CASSPVTDTQYF.

This clonotype was detected many times. This chain uses TRBV13 with TRBJ2-7, with 13 bases identical to TRBD2. CDR1 is PRHDT and CDR2 is FYEKMQ in the germline V gene (reference sequence). V lost 5 bases, J lost 2 bases, and 3 bases stayed unmatched. The CDR3 sequence is 15 residues long. The CDR3 DNA reads as TGTGCCAGCAGCCTGGGACTAGCGGGACCCTACGAGCAGTACTTC. This gives the protein CASSLGLAGPYEQYF.

This clonotype has at least ten counts. Here the CDR3 DNA reads TGTGCCAGCAGCCCTAGTTTGGGGGTTGAGACCCAGTACTTC. It encodes CASSPSLGVETQYF. This rearrangement joins TRBV7-3 to TRBJ2-5, with D perhaps given as TRBD1 or TRBD2 (5 bases each). Germline V gives CDR1 SGHTA, CDR2 FQGTGA. The V end was cut by 5 bases, the J end by 5 bases, with 15 bases between. The CDR3 loop spans 14 amino acids.

In regard to this clonotype: A much larger clonotype is one base distant, so this may be a read error. The J gene is TRBJ1-1, the V gene TRBV13, with D maybe TRBD1 (5 bases). With 0 bases removed from V and 10 bases from J, the gap between germline ends came to 9 bases. The CDR3 loop spans 12 amino acids. Germline-derived CDR1 and CDR2 are PRHDT and FYEKMQ (reference sequence). In nucleotides, the CDR3 is TGTGCCAGCAGCTTAGGAACAGGTGGAGCTTTCTTT. Residues: CASSLGTGGAFF. The whole variable domain, filled in from reference TRBV13 and TRBJ1-1, reads AAGVIQSPRHLIKEKRETATLKCYPIPRHDTVYWYQQGPGQDPQFLISFYEKMQSDKGSIPDRFSAQQFSDYHSELNMSSLELGDSALYFCASSLGTGGAFFGQGTRLTVV.

This clonotype appeared many times. The chain uses TRBV15 and TRBJ1-5; D not resolved. Trimming removed 1 base at V and 0 bases at J, with 7 bases between. This CDR3 has 15 residues. Germline values: CDR1 LNHNV, CDR2 YYDKDF (reference sequence). This chain's CDR3 is CATSRGGNSNQPQHF. The CDR3 DNA reads TGTGCCACCAGCAGAGGCGGGAATAGCAATCAGCCCCAGCATTTT.

This chain joins TRBV30 and TRBJ1-1; D not resolved. CDR1 GTSNPN and CDR2 SVGIG come from the germline V gene (reference sequence). This CDR3 contains 15 residues. Trimming took off 0 bases at V and 4 bases at J, with 15 bases between the two ends. The CDR3 region is CAWSVQVTRVTEAFF. CDR3 nucleotide sequence: TGTGCCTGGAGTGTACAAGTAACCCGGGTCACTGAAGCTTTCTTT.

This clonotype was counted ten times or more. The chain couples TRBV27 to TRBJ2-6; D is unclear. Germline V gene data show CDR1 as MNHEY and CDR2 as SMNVEV (reference sequence). Trimming took off 6 bases at V and 0 bases at J, with 6 bases between the two ends. The CDR3 is 14 residues long. The CDR3 DNA reads TGTGCCAGCAGATGGGTCTCTGGGGCCAACGTCCTGACTTTC. The encoded protein is CASRWVSGANVLTF.

A word on this clonotype: A much bigger clone sits one base away, suggesting this may be a read error. The genes are TRBV11-2 and TRBJ2-1, with D possibly called TRBD1 or TRBD2 (6 bases each). Germline CDR1 reads SGHAT; CDR2 reads FQNNGV. The CDR3 totals 12 residues. The germline V and J ends were trimmed by 6 bases and 10 bases, with 13 bases remaining between them. The CDR3 DNA sequence: TGTGCCAGCAGAACCGCCGGGGGCGAGCAGTTCTTC. Translated, it gives CASRTAGGEQFF.

Regarding this clonotype: With a much larger clone just one base away, this may be a read error. V and J are TRBV16 and TRBJ1-6; the D gene is possibly TRBD1 (5 bases). Germline loops: CDR1 KGHSY, CDR2 FQNENV. The V and J ends lost 2 bases and 9 bases respectively, with 11 bases between them. The CDR3 loop spans 14 amino acids. The CDR3 loop is CASSQMGESSPLHF. DNA for the CDR3: TGTGCCAGCAGCCAAATGGGGGAGAGTTCACCCCTCCACTTT.

The CDR3 region is CASSQGSRMDPYEQYF. CDR3 in DNA: TGTGCCAGCAGCCAAGGGTCCCGAATGGACCCCTACGAGCAGTACTTC. The V and J genes are TRBV3-1 and TRBJ2-7; D is unclear. Germline CDR1 LGHDT, CDR2 YNNKEL (reference sequence). Trimming cost V 1 base and J 2 bases, with 15 bases left between them. This CDR3 contains 16 residues.

In regard to this clonotype: Just one base apart from a much larger clone, this may be a read error. This chain links TRBV12-3 or TRBV12-4 with TRBJ1-4, with a weak D call TRBD1 (6 bases). The CDR3 has 16 amino acids. The CDR3 DNA reads TGTGCCAGCAGTTTCCTAACCAGGGGATTGGAAGAAAAACTGCTTTTT. Translated, it gives CASSFLTRGLEEKLLF.

Comment on this clonotype: A single base separates this from a much larger clone, so it may be a read error. The chain combines TRBV29-1 with TRBJ2-2; 9 bases agree with TRBD2. This CDR3 has 14 amino acids. V shed 4 bases, J shed 5 bases, and the junction held 5 bases outside the gene matches. Germline assignment: CDR1 SQVTM and CDR2 ANQGSEA. The CDR3 region is CSVVLAGPTGELFF. The CDR3 DNA sequence: TGCAGCGTTGTACTAGCGGGTCCTACCGGGGAGCTGTTTTTT.